This TCR beta chain was found in a study of T-cell memory formation after mild COVID-19. Study-wide points: Clones which contracted sat mainly in CM and EM if CD4+, and in EMRA if CD8+. Clones contracting across day 15 to 85 had a balanced CD4/CD8 profile; later expanding clones leaned CD4+.

The V gene lost 4 bases and the J gene lost 0 bases, with 21 bases spanning the gap. Germline V gene data show CDR1 as SGHDT and CDR2 as YYEEEE. The CDR3 totals 18 residues. About this clonotype: Its antigen remains unidentified.

Constant-segment primers were used for 5'RACE, and the resulting TCR alpha and TCR beta cDNA libraries carried sample barcodes and UMIs. TCRdb itself ran the 5' RACE reads through MiXCR, one entry per CDR3 protein. The sample contains tens of thousands of distinct CDR3 sequences, around 17% of which appear only once. The sequence was obtained from an adult woman who had mild COVID-19 (a few samples of this study predate the infection). Cell type and time point are not known. The V and J genes are TRBV5-6 and TRBJ2-3; tentatively, D is TRBD1 (6 bases). The specimen sequenced was PBMCs or a T cell subset sorted from them (not recorded which). The CDR3 nucleotides are TGTGCCAGCAGCACGGACAGACTAATACTTCCAAGCACAGATACGCAGTATTTT. This translates into CASSTDRLILPSTDTQYF.